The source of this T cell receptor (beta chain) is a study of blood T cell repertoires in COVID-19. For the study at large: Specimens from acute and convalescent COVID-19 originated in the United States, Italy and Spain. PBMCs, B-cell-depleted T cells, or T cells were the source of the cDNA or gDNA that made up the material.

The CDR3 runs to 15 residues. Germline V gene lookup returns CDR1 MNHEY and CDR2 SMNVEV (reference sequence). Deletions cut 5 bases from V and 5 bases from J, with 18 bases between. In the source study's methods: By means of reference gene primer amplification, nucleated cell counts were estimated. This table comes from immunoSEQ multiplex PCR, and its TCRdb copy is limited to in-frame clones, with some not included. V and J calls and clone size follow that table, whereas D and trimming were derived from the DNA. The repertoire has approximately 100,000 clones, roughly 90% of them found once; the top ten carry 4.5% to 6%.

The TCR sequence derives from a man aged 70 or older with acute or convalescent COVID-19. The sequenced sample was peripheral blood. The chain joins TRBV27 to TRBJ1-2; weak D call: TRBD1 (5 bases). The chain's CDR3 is CASSPAGYSGYGYTF. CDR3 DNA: TGTGCCAGCAGTCCTGCAGGGTACTCTGGGTATGGCTACACCTTC.